This paragraph covers one T cell receptor (beta chain) sequence. Since a much larger clone is just one base distant, this may be a read error. The sample belongs to a study of blood T cells in healthy people across ages. Sample-barcoded 5' priming and a J-beta primer mix drove a second PCR of roughly 7 to 11 cycles. A template-switch adaptor with 12 random nucleotides tagged each cDNA molecule. The study obtained at least 2.5 million CDR3-containing paired-end reads from every sample. TCRdb reprocessed the 5' RACE reads via MiXCR and lists one record per CDR3 protein. The repertoire consists of 600,000 or so distinct CDR3 sequences, with roughly 31% occurring once and the leading ten covering around 16%. V lost 6 bases, J lost 8 bases, and 11 bases stayed unmatched. The CDR3 totals 15 residues.

This chain links TRBV12-3 or TRBV12-4 with TRBJ2-4; TRBD2 aligns across 9 bases. The specimen sequenced was blood. The receptor was isolated from a woman aged 80 or over in good health. The chain's CDR3 is CASSLRAGGGDIQYF. In nucleotides, the CDR3 is TGTGCCAGCAGCCTACGAGCGGGGGGCGGGGACATTCAGTACTTC.